The subject of this entry is one TCR beta chain. The CDR3 has 14 amino acids. Trimming pared 5 bases from V and 5 bases from J, leaving 16 bases between. The germline V gene has CDR1 MDHEN and CDR2 SYDVKM. The sample comes from a study of shared T cell receptors in the human thymus. Sequencing was performed with immunoSEQ multiplex PCR; in TCRdb, only in-frame clones are kept and a portion is missing. The profile covers 720,000 or so clones, with 70% to 90% appearing a single time and 0.0095% to 0.013% taken by the ten largest. This same sample was also part of a study on human thymus T cells. That publication notes: Corrective cardiac operations yielded the resected thymus tissue. Related research has reported that thymic repertoires overlap highly among unrelated individuals.

Input material: thymocytes. This receptor was identified in a girl under three years old with a congenital heart defect. The chain carries TRBV28 and TRBJ2-7; tentatively, D is TRBD2 (6 bases). The CDR3 DNA reads as TGTGCCAGCAGTCGGGGCCCGGAGGGAGACGAGCAGTACTTC. Translation: CASSRGPEGDEQYF. The full variable domain, its missing parts supplied by reference TRBV28 and TRBJ2-7, is DVKVTQSSRYLVKRTGEKVFLECVQDMDHENMFWYRQDPGLGLRLIYFSYDVKMKEKGDIPEGYSVSREKKERFSLILESASTNQTSMYLCASSRGPEGDEQYFGPGTRLTVT.